Listed below are T cell receptor beta chains from one sample, sequenced in a study of Ad26.COV2.S vaccination and SARS-CoV-2 variants. TCRdb keeps only in-frame clones here, not all; method: immunoSEQ multiplex PCR. The sample lists roughly 100,000 clones; over 70% were seen once. Source: peripheral blood, taken after recovery from COVID-19. These receptors were obtained from a human donor who had recovered from COVID-19. Each CDR3 is given with its conserved first and last residue. A D gene is named only where the DNA matches it firmly. The size of a clone is reported for some rows only, either as once, few or many, or as a class for expanded clones.

J gene	D gene	clone size	V gene	CDR3 protein	CDR3 DNA
TRBJ2-1	TRBD2	NA	TRBV5-1	CASSLATSGGNEQFF	TGCGCCAGCAGCTTGGCCACTAGCGGGGGAAATGAGCAGTTCTTC
TRBJ2-5	TRBD2	NA	TRBV7-2	CASMRAGGETQYF	TGTGCCAGCATGAGGGCGGGGGGAGAGACCCAGTACTTC
TRBJ1-5	NA	few	TRBV2	CASSDAGPGPQHF	TGTGCCAGCAGTGATGCGGGGCCGGGGCCCCAGCATTTT
TRBJ2-7	TRBD1	NA	TRBV19	CASSPGQGGGEQYF	TGTGCCAGTAGCCCGGGACAGGGAGGAGGCGAGCAGTACTTC
TRBJ1-4	NA	NA	TRBV6-5	CASAREGSYEKLFF	TGTGCCAGCGCCAGGGAGGGGTCTTATGAAAAACTGTTTTTT
TRBJ1-2	TRBD1	NA	TRBV6-5	CASTVGQGDGYTF	TGTGCCAGCACCGTGGGACAGGGGGACGGCTACACCTTC
TRBJ1-5	NA	NA	TRBV4-2	CASSQDRGVSQPQHF	TGTGCCAGCAGCCAAGATCGAGGGGTCAGTCAGCCCCAGCATTTT
TRBJ2-7	NA	NA	TRBV5-5	CASSFAGTYEQYF	TGTGCCAGCAGCTTCGCAGGTACCTACGAGCAGTACTTC
TRBJ1-2	TRBD1	NA	TRBV4-3	CASSQGRDRAAYGYTF	TGCGCCAGCAGCCAAGGAAGAGACAGGGCGGCCTATGGCTACACCTTC
TRBJ2-1	NA	NA	TRBV9	CASSAWGGPRVEQFF	TGTGCCAGCAGCGCCTGGGGGGGGCCGAGAGTTGAGCAGTTCTTC
TRBJ1-4	NA	NA	TRBV6-5	CASSYSRGQGELFF	TGTGCCAGCAGTTACAGCAGGGGTCAAGGGGAACTGTTTTTT
TRBJ2-2	TRBD1	NA	TRBV6-5	CASSSDRGHTGELFF	TGTGCCAGCAGTTCGGACAGGGGGCACACCGGGGAGCTGTTTTTT
TRBJ2-1	NA	once	TRBV7-2	CASSLGYSSYNEQFF	TGTGCCAGCAGCTTAGGGTACAGCTCCTACAATGAGCAGTTCTTC
TRBJ2-3	NA	NA	TRBV30	CAWSINGDTDTQYF	TGTGCCTGGAGTATTAACGGGGACACAGATACGCAGTATTTT
TRBJ1-5	TRBD1	NA	TRBV6-1	CASSENVRGPNQPQHF	TGTGCCAGCAGTGAAAATGTCAGGGGGCCTAATCAGCCCCAGCATTTT
TRBJ2-2	TRBD2	NA	TRBV6-5	CASEGGVGGTGELFF	TGTGCCAGCGAGGGAGGGGTAGGCGGCACCGGGGAGCTGTTTTTT
TRBJ2-7	NA	NA	TRBV5-5	CASSFPRGGAYEQYF	TGTGCCAGCAGCTTCCCACGAGGGGGGGCCTACGAGCAGTACTTC
TRBJ2-3	NA	NA	TRBV27	CASSLVQAGTLRSHTQYF	TGTGCCAGCAGTTTGGTGCAGGCAGGTACTTTGAGGAGCCATACGCAGTATTTT
TRBJ1-1	NA	NA	TRBV2	CASSEARHTNTEAFF	TGTGCCAGCAGTGAAGCGAGGCACACCAACACTGAAGCTTTCTTT
TRBJ1-6	NA	once	TRBV9	CASSPREGDNSPLHF	TGTGCCAGCAGCCCTCGTGAGGGGGATAATTCACCCCTCCACTTT
TRBJ2-1	TRBD2	few	TRBV24-1	CATRSSGGAKQFF	TGTGCCACCAGGTCTAGCGGGGGGGCTAAACAGTTCTTC
TRBJ1-3	NA	NA	TRBV7-6	CASSLGHQTSGNTIYF	TGTGCCAGCAGCTTAGGTCACCAAACCTCTGGAAACACCATATATTTT
TRBJ1-5	NA	NA	TRBV7-2	CASSRDDNQPQHF	TGTGCCAGCTCACGGGACGACAATCAGCCCCAGCATTTT
TRBJ2-1	NA	NA	TRBV7-6	CASSYAGTAGSREQFF	TGTGCCAGCAGCTACGCCGGGACGGCTGGCTCACGAGAGCAGTTCTTC
TRBJ1-3	TRBD1	NA	TRBV5-1	CASSLAGQYSGNTIYF	TGCGCCAGCAGCTTGGCGGGACAGTACTCTGGAAACACCATATATTTT
TRBJ2-1	NA	once	TRBV11-2	CASSLGLGNEQFF	TGTGCCAGCAGCCTGGGGCTAGGGAATGAGCAGTTCTTC
TRBJ2-5	NA	many	TRBV5-1	CASRRSGEETQYF	TGCGCCAGCCGTCGCTCAGGGGAAGAGACCCAGTACTTC
TRBJ2-3	NA	NA	TRBV27	CASSSFLALVDTQYF	TGTGCCAGCAGTTCTTTTCTAGCCCTCGTGGATACGCAGTATTTT
TRBJ2-3	NA	NA	TRBV5-1	CASSLATSLSTDTQYF	TGCGCCAGCAGCTTGGCCACTAGCCTTAGCACAGATACGCAGTATTTT
TRBJ1-2	TRBD1	few	TRBV4-3	CASSPSGQGYGYTF	TGCGCCAGCAGTCCAAGTGGACAGGGTTATGGCTACACCTTC
TRBJ1-6	TRBD1	NA	TRBV2	CATLDRPIEALHF	TGTGCCACCTTGGACAGGCCGATTGAAGCCCTCCACTTT
TRBJ1-6	TRBD1	few	TRBV30	CAWSVWAGTGSNSPLHF	TGTGCCTGGAGTGTATGGGCCGGGACAGGCTCTAATTCACCCCTCCACTTT
TRBJ2-1	TRBD2	NA	TRBV7-3	CASSPWGGTSGGNEQFF	TGTGCCAGCAGCCCCTGGGGTGGGACTAGCGGGGGAAATGAGCAGTTCTTC
TRBJ1-3	TRBD1	NA	TRBV4-1	CASSQDRGQAYSGNTIYF	TGCGCCAGCAGCCAAGATCGGGGACAGGCCTACTCTGGAAACACCATATATTTT
TRBJ2-7	NA	NA	TRBV5-1	CASSLEGWNEQYF	TGCGCCAGCAGCTTGGAAGGGTGGAACGAGCAGTACTTC
TRBJ1-4	TRBD1	once	TRBV4-2	CASSLGGADEKLFF	TGTGCCAGCAGCCTAGGGGGCGCAGATGAAAAACTGTTTTTT
TRBJ2-1	NA	NA	TRBV2	CASSVGGAHNNEQFF	TGTGCCAGCAGTGTAGGGGGGGCACACAACAATGAGCAGTTCTTC
TRBJ2-1	NA	once	TRBV27	CASSLLGRNNEQFF	TGTGCCAGCAGTTTATTGGGCCGGAACAATGAGCAGTTCTTC
TRBJ1-2	NA	NA	TRBV14	CASSQEGAVGWGYTF	TGTGCCAGCAGCCAAGAGGGGGCCGTCGGCTGGGGCTACACCTTC
TRBJ2-2	TRBD1	NA	TRBV7-2	CASRQGALGGTGELFF	TGTGCCAGCAGACAGGGGGCGCTGGGGGGGACCGGGGAGCTGTTTTTT
TRBJ1-5	NA	NA	TRBV30	CAWSGTGNQPQHF	TGTGCCTGGAGTGGGACGGGCAATCAGCCCCAGCATTTT
TRBJ1-5	NA	NA	TRBV7-6	CASSQTQGLLKPQHF	TGTGCCAGCAGCCAGACACAGGGTCTACTAAAGCCCCAGCATTTT
TRBJ2-3	TRBD2	NA	TRBV9	CASSIRGVTTDTQYF	TGTGCCAGCAGCATCCGGGGGGTGACCACAGATACGCAGTATTTT
TRBJ2-1	TRBD2	NA	TRBV7-9	CALGLAGGLEQFF	TGTGCCTTGGGACTAGCGGGGGGGCTTGAGCAGTTCTTC
TRBJ1-5	TRBD1	NA	TRBV19	CASSTGQDLNQPQHF	TGTGCCAGTAGTACTGGACAGGACCTCAATCAGCCCCAGCATTTT
TRBJ2-7	NA	NA	TRBV5-1	CASSLKEGYEQYF	TGCGCCAGCAGCTTAAAGGAGGGCTACGAGCAGTACTTC
TRBJ1-2	NA	NA	TRBV11-2	CASSAMWEGYTF	TGTGCCAGCAGCGCAATGTGGGAAGGCTACACCTTC
TRBJ2-5	TRBD1	few	TRBV7-3	CASSFTGEETQYF	TGTGCCAGCAGCTTTACAGGGGAAGAGACCCAGTACTTC
TRBJ2-5	NA	NA	TRBV2	CASSLQTKWETQYF	TGTGCCAGCAGTTTACAGACCAAATGGGAGACCCAGTACTTC
TRBJ1-2	NA	NA	TRBV12-3/TRBV12-4	CASSPQGYGYTF	TGTGCCAGCAGCCCCCAGGGGTATGGCTACACCTTC